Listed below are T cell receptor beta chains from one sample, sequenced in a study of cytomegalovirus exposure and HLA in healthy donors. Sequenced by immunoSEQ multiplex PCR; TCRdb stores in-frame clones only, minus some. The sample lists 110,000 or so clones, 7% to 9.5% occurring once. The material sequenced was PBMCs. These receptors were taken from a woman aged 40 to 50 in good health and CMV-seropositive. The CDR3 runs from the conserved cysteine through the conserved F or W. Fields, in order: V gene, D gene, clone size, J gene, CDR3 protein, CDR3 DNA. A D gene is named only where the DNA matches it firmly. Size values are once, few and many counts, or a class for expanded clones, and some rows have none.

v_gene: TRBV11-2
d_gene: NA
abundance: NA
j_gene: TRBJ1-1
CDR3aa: CASSLVGGNTEAFF
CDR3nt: TGTGCCAGCAGCTTAGTGGGGGGAAACACTGAAGCTTTCTTT

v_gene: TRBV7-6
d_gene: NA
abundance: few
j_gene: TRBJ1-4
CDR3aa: CASSPTRSTNEKLFF
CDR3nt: TGTGCCAGCAGCCCGACACGGTCAACTAATGAAAAACTGTTTTTT

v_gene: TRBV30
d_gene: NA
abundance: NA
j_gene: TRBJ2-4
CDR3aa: CAWSSIAGGPYF
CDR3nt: TGTGCCTGGAGCTCTATAGCTGGCGGGCCATACTTC

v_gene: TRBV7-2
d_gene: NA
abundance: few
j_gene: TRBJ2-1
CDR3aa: CASSLAGPGGEQFF
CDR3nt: TGTGCCAGCAGCTTAGCTGGCCCGGGTGGAGAGCAGTTCTTC

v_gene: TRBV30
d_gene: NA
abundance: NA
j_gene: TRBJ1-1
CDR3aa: CAWIRSRDTEAFF
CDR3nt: TGTGCCTGGATAAGGTCCAGGGATACTGAAGCTTTCTTT

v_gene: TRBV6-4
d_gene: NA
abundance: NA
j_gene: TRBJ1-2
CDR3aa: CASSDSGQPNYGYTF
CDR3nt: TGTGCCAGCAGTGACTCGGGGCAGCCTAACTATGGCTACACCTTC

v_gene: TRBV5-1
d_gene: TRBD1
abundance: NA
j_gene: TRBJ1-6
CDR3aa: CASSPGQGGESPLHF
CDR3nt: TGCGCCAGCAGCCCCGGACAGGGAGGAGAATCACCCCTCCACTTT

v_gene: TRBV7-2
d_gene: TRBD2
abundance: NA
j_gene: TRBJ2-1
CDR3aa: CASSLAGGRTEQFF
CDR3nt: TGTGCCAGCAGCTTAGCGGGGGGGAGGACTGAGCAGTTCTTC

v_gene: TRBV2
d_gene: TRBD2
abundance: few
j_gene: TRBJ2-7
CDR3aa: CASRPGLAGYEQYF
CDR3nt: TGTGCCAGCAGGCCGGGACTAGCGGGCTACGAGCAGTACTTC

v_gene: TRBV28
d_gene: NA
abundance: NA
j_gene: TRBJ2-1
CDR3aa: CASSPPGSGVYEQFF
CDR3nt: TGTGCCAGCAGCCCCCCCGGCTCAGGGGTCTATGAGCAGTTCTTC

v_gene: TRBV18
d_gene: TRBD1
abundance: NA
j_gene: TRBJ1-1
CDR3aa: CASSHLKGQGEPEAFF
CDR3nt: TGTGCCAGCTCACATCTCAAGGGACAGGGGGAACCTGAAGCTTTCTTT

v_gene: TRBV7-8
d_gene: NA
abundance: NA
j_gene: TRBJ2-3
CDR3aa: CASSPRGDRTDTQYF
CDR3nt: TGTGCCAGCAGCCCCAGGGGGGACCGCACAGATACGCAGTATTTT

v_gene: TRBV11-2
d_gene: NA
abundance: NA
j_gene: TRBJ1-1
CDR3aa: CASSLDRQATEAFF
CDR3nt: TGTGCCAGCAGCTTAGATCGACAGGCCACTGAAGCTTTCTTT

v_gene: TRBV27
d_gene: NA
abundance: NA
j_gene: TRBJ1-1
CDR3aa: CASISALNTEAFF
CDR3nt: TGTGCCAGCATTTCAGCGCTGAACACTGAAGCTTTCTTT

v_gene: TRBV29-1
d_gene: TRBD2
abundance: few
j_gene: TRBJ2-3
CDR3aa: CSETSGGAGDTQYF
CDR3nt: TGCAGTGAGACTAGCGGGGGGGCTGGAGATACGCAGTATTTT

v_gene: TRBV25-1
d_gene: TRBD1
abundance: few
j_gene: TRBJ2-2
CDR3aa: CASSELGQGNTGELFF
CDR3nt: TGTGCCAGCAGTGAATTGGGACAGGGAAACACCGGGGAGCTGTTTTTT

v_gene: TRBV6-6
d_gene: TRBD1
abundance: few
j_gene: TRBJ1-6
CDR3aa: CASSRQGGSYNSPLHF
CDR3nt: TGTGCCAGCAGTAGACAGGGTGGCTCCTATAATTCACCCCTCCACTTT

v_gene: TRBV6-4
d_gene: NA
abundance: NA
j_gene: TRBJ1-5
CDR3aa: CASSASVNQPQHF
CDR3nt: TGTGCCAGCAGTGCATCGGTTAATCAGCCCCAGCATTTT

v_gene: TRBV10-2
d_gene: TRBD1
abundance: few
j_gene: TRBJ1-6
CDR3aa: CASSVPGQRNSPLHF
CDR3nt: TGCGCCAGCAGTGTGCCGGGACAGAGAAATTCACCCCTCCACTTT

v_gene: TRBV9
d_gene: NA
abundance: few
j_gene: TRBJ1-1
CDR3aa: CASSDRDSRGYTEAFF
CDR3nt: TGTGCCAGCAGCGACCGGGACTCCCGAGGATACACTGAAGCTTTCTTT

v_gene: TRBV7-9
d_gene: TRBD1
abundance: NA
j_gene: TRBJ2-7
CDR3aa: CASSSRQGAFDEQYF
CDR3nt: TGTGCCAGCAGCTCCCGACAGGGTGCTTTCGACGAGCAGTACTTC

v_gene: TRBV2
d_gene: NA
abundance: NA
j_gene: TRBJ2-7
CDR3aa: CASSLRYEQYF
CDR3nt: TGTGCCAGCAGCCTACGCTACGAGCAGTACTTC

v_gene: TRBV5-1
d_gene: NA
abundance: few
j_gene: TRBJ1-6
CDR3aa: CASSLSGSSYNSPLHF
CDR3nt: TGCGCCAGCAGCCTCAGTGGGAGCTCCTATAATTCACCCCTCCACTTT

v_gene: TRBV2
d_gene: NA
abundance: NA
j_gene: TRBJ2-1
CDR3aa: CASTEQAAINEQFF
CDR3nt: TGTGCCAGCACCGAACAGGCAGCAATCAATGAGCAGTTCTTC

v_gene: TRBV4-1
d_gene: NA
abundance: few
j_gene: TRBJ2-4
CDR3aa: CASSPDTGLAKNIQYF
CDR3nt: TGCGCCAGCAGCCCCGACACCGGACTAGCCAAAAACATTCAGTACTTC

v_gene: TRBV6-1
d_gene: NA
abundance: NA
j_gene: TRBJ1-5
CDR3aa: CASSGESVQPQHF
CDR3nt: TGTGCCAGCAGTGGGGAGAGTGTTCAGCCCCAGCATTTT

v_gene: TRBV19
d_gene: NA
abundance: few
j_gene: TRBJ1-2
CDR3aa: CASTQAGLYGYTF
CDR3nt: TGTGCCAGTACCCAGGCGGGGCTCTATGGCTACACCTTC

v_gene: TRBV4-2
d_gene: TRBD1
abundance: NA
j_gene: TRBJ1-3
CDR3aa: CASSQADRGSGNTIYF
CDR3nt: TGTGCCAGCAGCCAAGCCGACAGGGGTTCTGGAAACACCATATATTTT

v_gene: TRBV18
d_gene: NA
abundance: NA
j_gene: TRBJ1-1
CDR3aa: CASLPERDTEAFF
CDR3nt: TGTGCCAGCTTACCGGAGCGGGACACTGAAGCTTTCTTT

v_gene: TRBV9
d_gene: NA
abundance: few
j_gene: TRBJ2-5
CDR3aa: CASSVDPGQETQYF
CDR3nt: TGTGCCAGCAGCGTAGATCCAGGGCAAGAGACCCAGTACTTC

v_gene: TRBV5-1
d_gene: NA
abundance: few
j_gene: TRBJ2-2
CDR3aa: CASSLGRSPNTGELFF
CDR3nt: TGCGCCAGCAGCCTAGGCCGTTCCCCGAACACCGGGGAGCTGTTTTTT

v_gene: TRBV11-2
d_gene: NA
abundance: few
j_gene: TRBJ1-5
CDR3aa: CASSLVGNQPQHF
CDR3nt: TGTGCCAGCAGCTTAGTAGGCAATCAGCCCCAGCATTTT

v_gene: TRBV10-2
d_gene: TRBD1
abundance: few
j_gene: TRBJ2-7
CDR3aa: CASSDDRGSYEQYF
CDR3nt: TGCGCCAGCAGTGACGACAGGGGGTCCTACGAGCAGTACTTC

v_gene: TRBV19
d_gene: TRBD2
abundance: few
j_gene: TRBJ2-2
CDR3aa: CASSHPGLAGVTGELFF
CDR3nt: TGTGCCAGTAGCCACCCGGGACTAGCGGGGGTCACCGGGGAGCTGTTTTTT

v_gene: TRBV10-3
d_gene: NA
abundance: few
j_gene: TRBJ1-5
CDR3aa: CAISESGGHSNQPQHF
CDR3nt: TGTGCCATCAGTGAGTCAGGGGGTCATAGCAATCAGCCCCAGCATTTT

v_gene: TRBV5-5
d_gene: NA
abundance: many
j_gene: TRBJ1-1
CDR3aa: CASSLLLTGTEAFF
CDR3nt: TGTGCCAGCAGCTTGCTACTGACAGGCACTGAAGCTTTCTTT

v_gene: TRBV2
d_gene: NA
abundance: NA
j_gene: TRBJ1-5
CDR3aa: CASRVGGDNQPQHF
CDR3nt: TGTGCCAGCAGGGTAGGGGGAGACAATCAGCCCCAGCATTTT

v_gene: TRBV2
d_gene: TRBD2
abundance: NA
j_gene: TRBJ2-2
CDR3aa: CASSRTSGGSNTGELFF
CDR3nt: TGTGCCAGCAGTCGGACTAGCGGGGGGTCCAACACCGGGGAGCTGTTTTTT

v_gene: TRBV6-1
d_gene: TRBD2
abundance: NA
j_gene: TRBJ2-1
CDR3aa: CASSAGTSGETYNEQFF
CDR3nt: TGTGCCAGCAGTGCCGGGACTAGCGGGGAGACCTACAATGAGCAGTTCTTC

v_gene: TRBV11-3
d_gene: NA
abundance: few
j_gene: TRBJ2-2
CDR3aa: CASSPGGAPGELFF
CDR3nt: TGTGCCAGCAGCCCTGGAGGGGCGCCCGGGGAGCTGTTTTTT

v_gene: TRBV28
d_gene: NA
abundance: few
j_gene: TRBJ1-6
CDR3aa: CASRRTAPSSYNSPLHF
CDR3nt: TGTGCCAGCAGACGGACAGCCCCGAGCTCCTATAATTCACCCCTCCACTTT

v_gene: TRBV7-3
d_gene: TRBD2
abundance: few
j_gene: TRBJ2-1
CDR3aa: CASSSPGLAGLGNNEQFF
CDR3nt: TGTGCCAGCAGCTCTCCGGGACTAGCGGGCCTTGGAAACAATGAGCAGTTCTTC

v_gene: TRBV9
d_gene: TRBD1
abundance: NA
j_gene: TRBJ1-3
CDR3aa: CASSVGTGGNTIYF
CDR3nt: TGTGCCAGCAGCGTAGGGACAGGGGGAAACACCATATATTTT

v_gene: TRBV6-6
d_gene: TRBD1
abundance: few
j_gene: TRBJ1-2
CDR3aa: CASSSGTEFNYGYTF
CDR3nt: TGTGCCAGCAGCTCCGGGACAGAGTTTAACTATGGCTACACCTTC

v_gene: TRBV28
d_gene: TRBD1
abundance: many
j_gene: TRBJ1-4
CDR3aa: CASSPTGDRINEKLFF
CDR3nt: TGTGCCAGCAGTCCCACAGGGGATCGGATAAATGAAAAACTGTTTTTT

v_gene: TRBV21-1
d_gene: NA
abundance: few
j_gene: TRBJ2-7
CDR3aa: CASSHGTSSYEQYF
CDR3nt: TGTGCCAGCAGTCACGGGACTAGCTCCTACGAGCAGTACTTC

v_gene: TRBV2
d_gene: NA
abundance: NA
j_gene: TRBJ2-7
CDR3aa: CASKQGLSYEQYF
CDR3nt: TGTGCCAGCAAACAGGGTCTTTCCTACGAGCAGTACTTC

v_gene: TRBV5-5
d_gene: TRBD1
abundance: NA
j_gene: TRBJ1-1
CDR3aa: CASSTTGQGGTEAFF
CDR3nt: TGTGCCAGCAGCACTACGGGACAGGGCGGGACTGAAGCTTTCTTT

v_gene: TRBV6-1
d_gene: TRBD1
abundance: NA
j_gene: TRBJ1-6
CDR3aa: CASSRDSNLNSPLHF
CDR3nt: TGTGCCAGCAGTCGGGACAGCAATCTTAATTCACCCCTCCACTTT

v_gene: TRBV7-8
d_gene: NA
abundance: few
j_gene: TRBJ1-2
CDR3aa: CASSLLKGLGYGYTF
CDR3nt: TGTGCCAGCAGCTTACTCAAGGGGTTGGGCTATGGCTACACCTTC

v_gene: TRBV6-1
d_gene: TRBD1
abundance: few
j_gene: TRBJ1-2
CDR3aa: CASSDTGGGNYGYTF
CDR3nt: TGTGCCAGCAGTGATACAGGGGGCGGGAACTATGGCTACACCTTC

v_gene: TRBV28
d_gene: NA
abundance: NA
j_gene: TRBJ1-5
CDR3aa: CASTPDYNQPQHF
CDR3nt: TGTGCCAGCACGCCAGACTACAATCAGCCCCAGCATTTT

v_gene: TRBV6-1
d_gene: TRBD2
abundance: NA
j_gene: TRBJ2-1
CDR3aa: CASTAGGLDEQFF
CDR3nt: TGTGCCAGCACAGCGGGGGGTTTGGATGAGCAGTTCTTC

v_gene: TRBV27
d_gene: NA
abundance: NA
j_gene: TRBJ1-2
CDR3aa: CASTRVGGETGYTF
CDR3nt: TGTGCCAGCACCCGGGTTGGGGGGGAGACTGGCTACACCTTC

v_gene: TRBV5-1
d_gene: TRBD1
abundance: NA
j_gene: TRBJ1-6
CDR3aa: CASSFGTGVFYNSPLHF
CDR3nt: TGCGCCAGCAGCTTCGGGACAGGGGTTTTCTATAATTCACCCCTCCACTTT

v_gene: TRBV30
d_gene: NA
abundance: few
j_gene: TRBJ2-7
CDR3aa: CAWSPQGKGYEQYF
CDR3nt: TGTGCCTGGAGTCCACAGGGAAAGGGCTACGAGCAGTACTTC

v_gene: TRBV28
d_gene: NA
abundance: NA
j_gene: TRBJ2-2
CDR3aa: CASLLGGRRGTGELFF
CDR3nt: TGTGCCAGTCTCCTCGGGGGGCGAAGGGGCACCGGGGAGCTGTTTTTT